The sequence of this T cell receptor (beta chain) was determined in a study of OX40 agonist ivuxolimab in advanced cancers. A note on the overall study: Ivuxolimab was an agonistic, fully human IgG2 monoclonal antibody directed against OX40 (CD134), a costimulatory receptor. Three dose-escalation patients achieved partial responses, one with hepatocellular carcinoma and two with cutaneous melanoma. Prior anti-PD-1, anti-PD-L1 or anti-CTLA-4 therapy was permitted, and 30% to 45% of dose-escalation patients had received checkpoint inhibitors. The purpose of peripheral TCRbeta sequencing was to test whether ivuxolimab changed TCR sequence diversity and led to clonal T-cell expansion. Among the approximately 50 dose-escalation patients, about 19 had hepatocellular carcinoma, about 15 melanoma, 9 renal cell carcinoma and 9 head and neck cancer. Intravenous ivuxolimab was administered to patients every 2 weeks at six dose levels: 0.01, 0.1, 0.3, 1.5, 3 and 10 mg/kg. The paper covers the monotherapy dose-escalation part of the phase I ivuxolimab trial, which included N of about 50 patients. In the dose-escalation cohort, 82.7% of patients were male, and the mean age was around 65 years with a range of roughly 23 to 90. The investigation overall reported the following: At doses from 0.1 to 3.0 mg/kg, clonal expansion was seen in both CD4+ and CD8+ blood T cells between baseline and week 6. In partial responders in the 0.1-3.0 mg/kg groups, normalized peripheral clonal expansion was found to be among the lowest, especially among CD8+ T cells. The antigen specificity of the peripheral T cells that underwent clonal expansion was not determined. After ivuxolimab, more expanded clones were found on average in CD8+ T cells than in CD4+ T cells. Low levels of normalized T-cell clonal expansion were also seen in some patients who did not respond.

Patients with autoimmune disease history or receiving systemic immunosuppression were excluded from the trial. In every dose cohort, peripheral blood was drawn for TCR sequencing at baseline, cycle 4 day 1, and cycle 7 day 1. Samples came from an open-label, multicenter, first-in-human phase I dose-escalation trial of ivuxolimab. Adults with locally advanced or metastatic melanoma, renal cell, hepatocellular, or head and neck squamous cell carcinoma were enrolled in the trial. Before TCR sequencing, CD4+ T cells and CD8+ T cells were sorted from peripheral blood as separate populations. This clone turned up a few times. What this receptor recognizes is not known. The record has no base qualities; no much larger clone is one base away. The CDR3 holds 14 amino acids from the cysteine to the phenylalanine. The entry retains the CDR3 DNA only, 42 bases that are in frame from base 1. From a lookup of the germline V gene, CDR1 and CDR2 are MRHNA and SNTAGT. V loses 0 bases of germline sequence and J loses 2 bases, and the interval between the two ends is 6 bases.

To sequence the TCRbeta CDR3 region, genomic DNA was isolated from the sorted cells. The immunoSEQ Assay was used for sequencing of TCRbeta CDR3 regions. Here the immuneACCESS table is served through TCRdb, limited to in-frame sequences with V and J called. Missing clones are a known gap in these copies; in checked studies unresolved V genes cover under half, and the rest lacks a known reason. The sample has tens of thousands of clones on record, roughly 89% of them singletons. The top ten clones comprise approximately 31% of the sample. The input for sequencing was CD4+ or CD8+ T cells sorted from blood, taken in a trial of the OX40 agonist ivuxolimab. The V gene is TRBV6-4 and the J gene is TRBJ2-3; a tentative D call is TRBD2 (5 bases match). The TCR was taken from an adult with an advanced solid tumor such as melanoma, head and neck, liver or kidney cancer. The sequenced DNA: TGTGCCAGCAGTGACTCGGGAGCCACAGATACGCAGTATTTT. The encoded protein is CASSDSGATDTQYF.